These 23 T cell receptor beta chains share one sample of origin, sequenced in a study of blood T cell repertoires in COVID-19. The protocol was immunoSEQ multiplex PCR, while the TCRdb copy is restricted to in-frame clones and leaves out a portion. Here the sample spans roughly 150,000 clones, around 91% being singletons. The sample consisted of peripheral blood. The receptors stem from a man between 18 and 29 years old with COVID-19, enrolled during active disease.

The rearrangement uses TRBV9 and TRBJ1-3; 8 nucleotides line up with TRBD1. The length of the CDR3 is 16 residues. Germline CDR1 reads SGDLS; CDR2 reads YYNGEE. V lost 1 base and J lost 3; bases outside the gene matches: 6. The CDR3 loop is CASSVSAGGFGNTIYF. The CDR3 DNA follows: TGTGCCAGCAGCGTATCGGCAGGGGGCTTTGGAAACACCATATATTTT.

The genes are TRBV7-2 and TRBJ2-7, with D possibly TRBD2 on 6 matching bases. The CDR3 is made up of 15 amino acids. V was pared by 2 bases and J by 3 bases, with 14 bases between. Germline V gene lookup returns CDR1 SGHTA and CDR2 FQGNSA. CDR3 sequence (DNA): TGTGCCAGCAGCTTATATGGGGGAGGCCGCTACGAGCAGTACTTC. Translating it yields CASSLYGGGRYEQYF.

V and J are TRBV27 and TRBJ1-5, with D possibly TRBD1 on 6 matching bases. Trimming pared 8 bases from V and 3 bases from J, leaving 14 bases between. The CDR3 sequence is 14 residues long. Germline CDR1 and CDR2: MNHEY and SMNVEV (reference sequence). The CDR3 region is CASGTGRDNQPQHF. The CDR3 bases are TGTGCCAGCGGCACAGGGAGAGACAATCAGCCCCAGCATTTT.

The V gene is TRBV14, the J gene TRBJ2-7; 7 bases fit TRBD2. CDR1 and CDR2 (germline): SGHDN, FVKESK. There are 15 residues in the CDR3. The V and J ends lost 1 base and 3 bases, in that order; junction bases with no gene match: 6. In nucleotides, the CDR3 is TGTGCCAGCAGCCAAGTACTAGCGACCGTCTACGAGCAGTACTTC. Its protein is CASSQVLATVYEQYF.

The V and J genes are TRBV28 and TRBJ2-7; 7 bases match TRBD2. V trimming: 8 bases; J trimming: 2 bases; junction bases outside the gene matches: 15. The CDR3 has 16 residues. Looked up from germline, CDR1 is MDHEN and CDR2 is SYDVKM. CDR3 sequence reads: CASLSGIGLVTYEQYF. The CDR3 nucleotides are TGTGCCAGCCTATCTGGTATCGGACTAGTTACCTACGAGCAGTACTTC.

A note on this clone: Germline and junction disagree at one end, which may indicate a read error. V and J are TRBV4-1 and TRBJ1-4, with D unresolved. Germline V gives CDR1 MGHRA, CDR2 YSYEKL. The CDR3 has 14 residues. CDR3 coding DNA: TGCGCCAGCAGCCAAGATAGGCGAGGTCTAGAACTGCTTTTT. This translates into CASSQDRRGLELLF.

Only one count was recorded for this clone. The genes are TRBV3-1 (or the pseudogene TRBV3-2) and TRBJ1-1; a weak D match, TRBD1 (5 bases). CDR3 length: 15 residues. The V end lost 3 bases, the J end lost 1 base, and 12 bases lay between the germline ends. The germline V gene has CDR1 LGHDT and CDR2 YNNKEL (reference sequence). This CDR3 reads CASSHLSRENTEAFF. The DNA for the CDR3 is TGTGCCAGCAGCCACCTATCCAGGGAGAACACTGAAGCTTTCTTT.

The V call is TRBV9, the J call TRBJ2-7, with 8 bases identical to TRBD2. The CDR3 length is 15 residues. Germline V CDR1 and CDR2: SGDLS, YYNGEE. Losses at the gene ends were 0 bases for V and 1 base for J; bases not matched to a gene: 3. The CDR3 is CASSVGTSPSYEQYF. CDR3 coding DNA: TGTGCCAGCAGCGTAGGGACTAGCCCTTCCTACGAGCAGTACTTC.

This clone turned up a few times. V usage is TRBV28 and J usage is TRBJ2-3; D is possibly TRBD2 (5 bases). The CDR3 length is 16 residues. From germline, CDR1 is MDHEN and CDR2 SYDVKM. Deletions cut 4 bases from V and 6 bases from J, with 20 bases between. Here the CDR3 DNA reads TGTGCCAGCAGTTCCATACTAGGCCGAGATAGGGATACGCAGTATTTT. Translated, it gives CASSSILGRDRDTQYF.

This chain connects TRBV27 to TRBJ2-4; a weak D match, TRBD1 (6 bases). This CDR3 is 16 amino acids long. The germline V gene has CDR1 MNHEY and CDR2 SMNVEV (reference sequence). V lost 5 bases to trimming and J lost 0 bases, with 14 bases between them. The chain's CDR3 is CASSTGQMVAKNIQYF. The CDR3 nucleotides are TGTGCCAGCAGTACGGGACAAATGGTAGCCAAAAACATTCAGTACTTC.

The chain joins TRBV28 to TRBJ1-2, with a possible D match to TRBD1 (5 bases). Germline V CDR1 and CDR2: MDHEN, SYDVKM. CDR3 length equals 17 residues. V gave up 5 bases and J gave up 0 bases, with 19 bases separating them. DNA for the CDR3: TGTGCCAGCAGTCAATGGACAAGGGGAACTCCTAACTATGGCTACACCTTC. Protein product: CASSQWTRGTPNYGYTF.

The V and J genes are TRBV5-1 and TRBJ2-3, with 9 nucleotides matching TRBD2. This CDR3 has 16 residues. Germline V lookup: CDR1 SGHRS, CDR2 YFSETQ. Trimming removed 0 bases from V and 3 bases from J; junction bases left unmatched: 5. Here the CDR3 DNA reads TGCGCCAGCAGCTTGGAGGTTAGCGGGAGTACAGATACGCAGTATTTT. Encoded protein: CASSLEVSGSTDTQYF.

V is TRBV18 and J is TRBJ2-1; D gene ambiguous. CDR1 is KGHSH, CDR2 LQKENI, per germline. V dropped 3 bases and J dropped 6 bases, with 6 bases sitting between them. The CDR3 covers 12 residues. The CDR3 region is CASSPYGNEQFF. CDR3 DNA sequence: TGTGCCAGCTCACCCTACGGCAATGAGCAGTTCTTC.

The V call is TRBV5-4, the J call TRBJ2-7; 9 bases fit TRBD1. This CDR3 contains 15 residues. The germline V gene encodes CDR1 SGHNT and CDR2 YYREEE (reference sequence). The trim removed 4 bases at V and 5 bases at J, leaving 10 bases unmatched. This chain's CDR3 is CASSPQPQGADEQYF. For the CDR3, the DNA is TGTGCCAGCAGCCCGCAACCACAGGGGGCGGACGAGCAGTACTTC.

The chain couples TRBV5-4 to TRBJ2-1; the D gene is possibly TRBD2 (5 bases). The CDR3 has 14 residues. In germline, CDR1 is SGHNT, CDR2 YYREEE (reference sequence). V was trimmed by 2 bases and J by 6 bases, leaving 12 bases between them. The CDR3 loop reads CASSFGVMGNEQFF. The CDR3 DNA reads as TGTGCCAGCAGCTTCGGGGTCATGGGCAATGAGCAGTTCTTC.

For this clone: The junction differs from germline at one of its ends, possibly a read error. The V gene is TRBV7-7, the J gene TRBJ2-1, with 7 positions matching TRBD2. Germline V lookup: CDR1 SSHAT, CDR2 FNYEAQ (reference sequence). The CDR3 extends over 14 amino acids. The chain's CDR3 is CASSLAGDHNEQFF. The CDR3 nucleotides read TGTGCTAGCAGCTTGGCGGGAGACCACAATGAGCAGTTCTTC.

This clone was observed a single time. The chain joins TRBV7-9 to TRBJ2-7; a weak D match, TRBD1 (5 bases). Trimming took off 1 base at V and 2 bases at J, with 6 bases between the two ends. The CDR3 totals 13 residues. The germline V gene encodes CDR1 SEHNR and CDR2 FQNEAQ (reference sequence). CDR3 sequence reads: CASSLEDTYEQYF. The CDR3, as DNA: TGTGCCAGCAGCTTAGAGGACACCTACGAGCAGTACTTC. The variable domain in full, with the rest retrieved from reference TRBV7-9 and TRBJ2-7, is DTGVSQNPRHKITKRGQNVTFRCDPISEHNRLYWYRQTLGQGPEFLTYFQNEAQLEKSRLLSDRFSAERPKGSFSTLEIQRTEQGDSAMYLCASSLEDTYEQYFGPGTRLTVT.

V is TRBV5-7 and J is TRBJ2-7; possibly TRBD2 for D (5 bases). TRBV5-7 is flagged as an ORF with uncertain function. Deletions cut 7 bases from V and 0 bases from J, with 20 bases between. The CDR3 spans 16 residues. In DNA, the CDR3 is TGTGCCAGCCGACTACTCTTACAGTCGCACTCCTACGAGCAGTACTTC. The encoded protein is CASRLLLQSHSYEQYF.

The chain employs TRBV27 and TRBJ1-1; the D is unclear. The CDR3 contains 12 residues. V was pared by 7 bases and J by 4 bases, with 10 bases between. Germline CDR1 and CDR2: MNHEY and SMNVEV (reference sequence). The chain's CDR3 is CASKRMGTEAFF. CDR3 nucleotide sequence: TGTGCCAGCAAGCGGATGGGCACTGAAGCTTTCTTT.

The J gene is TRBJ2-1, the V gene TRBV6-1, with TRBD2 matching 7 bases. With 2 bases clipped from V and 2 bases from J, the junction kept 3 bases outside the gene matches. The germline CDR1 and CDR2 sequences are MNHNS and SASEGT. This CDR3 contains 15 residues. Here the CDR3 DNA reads TGTGCCAGCAGTGAACGGCTAGCGGCCTACAATGAGCAGTTCTTC. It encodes CASSERLAAYNEQFF.

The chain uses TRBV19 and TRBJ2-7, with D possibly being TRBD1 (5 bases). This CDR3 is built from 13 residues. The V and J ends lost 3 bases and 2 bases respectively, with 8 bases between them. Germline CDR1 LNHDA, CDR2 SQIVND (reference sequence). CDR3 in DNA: TGTGCCAGTAGTATGACAGCCACCTACGAGCAGTACTTC. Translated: CASSMTATYEQYF.

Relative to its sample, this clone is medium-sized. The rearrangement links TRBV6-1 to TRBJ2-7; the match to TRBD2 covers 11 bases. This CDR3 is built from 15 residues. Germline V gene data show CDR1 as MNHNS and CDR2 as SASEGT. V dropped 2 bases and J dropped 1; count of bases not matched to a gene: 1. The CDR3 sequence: CASSETSGSSYEQYF. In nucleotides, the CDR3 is TGTGCCAGCAGTGAAACTAGCGGGAGTTCCTACGAGCAGTACTTC.

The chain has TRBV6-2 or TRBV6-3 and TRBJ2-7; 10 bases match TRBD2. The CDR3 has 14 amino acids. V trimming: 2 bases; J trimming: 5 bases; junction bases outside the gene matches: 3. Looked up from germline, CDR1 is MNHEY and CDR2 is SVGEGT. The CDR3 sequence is CASSYVAGGNEQYF. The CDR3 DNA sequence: TGTGCCAGCAGTTACGTAGCGGGAGGCAACGAGCAGTACTTC.